One and the same sample provided the 13 T cell receptor beta chains below, sequenced in a study of CD8 T cells in Susac syndrome (dated by TCRdb to about 2019). Library method: the immunoSEQ multiplex PCR assay. RNA was extracted with the RNeasy kit and 0.5 to 1 ug was reverse transcribed using random hexamers. TCRdb trimmed public reads at Q25 via fastp, called clones via MiXCR and kept in-frame beta chains. A single entry per CDR3 protein holds the most common genes and DNA from its merged rows. For this sample the table gives approximately 180,000 distinct CDR3 sequences, of which around nine tenths were detected only once. 0.087% of the sample lies in the top ten. The sample comprised CD4+ T cells from PBMCs. The receptors shown here come from a human donor with Susac syndrome.

The chain uses TRBV20-1 and TRBJ2-1; tentative D call: TRBD1 (5 bases). The germline V gene has CDR1 DFQATT and CDR2 SNEGSKA (reference sequence). The V end lost 2 bases, the J end lost 9 bases, and 14 bases lay between the germline ends. The length of the CDR3 is 13 residues. In nucleotides, the CDR3 is TGCAGTGCTAGACAGGGCGGTACGGGTGAGCAGTTCTTC. Residues: CSARQGGTGEQFF.

CDR3 protein: CASRGTSGRNIQYF. The CDR3 DNA reads TGTGCCAGCAGAGGGACTAGCGGGAGGAATATTCAGTACTTC. V is TRBV2 and J is TRBJ2-4; 15 nucleotides line up with TRBD2. Losses at the gene ends were 6 bases for V and 10 bases for J; bases not matched to a gene: 4. Germline V CDR1 and CDR2: SNHLY, FYNNEI. The CDR3 runs to 14 residues.

V and J are TRBV6-5 and TRBJ1-4, with TRBD1 as a possible D gene (5 bases). V was clipped by 6 bases and J by 0 bases, with 11 bases between them. The CDR3 extends over 15 amino acids. Germline CDR1 is MNHEY and CDR2 is SVGAGI. The CDR3: CASRGDRATNEKLFF. CDR3 DNA sequence: TGTGCCAGCAGGGGAGACAGAGCAACTAATGAAAAACTGTTTTTT.

J is TRBJ2-1 and V is TRBV28; TRBD2 aligns across 10 bases. The length of the CDR3 is 15 residues. J was trimmed by 6 bases and V by 3 bases; bases with no gene match: 5. In germline, CDR1 is MDHEN, CDR2 SYDVKM. Here the CDR3 DNA reads TGTGCCAGCAGTTTTCTAGCGGGAGTCGGCAATGAGCAGTTCTTC. Protein: CASSFLAGVGNEQFF.

In its sample, this clonotype was seen once. The V and J genes are TRBV6-6 and TRBJ2-7; the D gene is possibly TRBD2 (5 bases). The germline V gene encodes CDR1 MNHNY and CDR2 SVGAGI (reference sequence). Deletions cut 9 bases from V and 2 bases from J, with 17 bases between. The length of the CDR3 is 14 residues. The CDR3 DNA follows: TGTGCCAGTGATAAGGGAGCCGTAACCTACGAGCAGTACTTC. Residues: CASDKGAVTYEQYF.

This clonotype was seen only once. The chain has TRBV20-1 and TRBJ2-3; no clear D. Germline loops: CDR1 DFQATT, CDR2 SNEGSKA (reference sequence). V gave up 0 bases and J gave up 6 bases, with 13 bases separating them. The CDR3 is 14 amino acids. The CDR3: CSARESRLIDTQYF. The CDR3, as DNA: TGCAGTGCTAGAGAGAGCCGGTTAATTGATACGCAGTATTTT.

The chain links TRBV5-4 to TRBJ2-3, with TRBD2 identical over 14 bases. V trimming: 4 bases; J trimming: 0 bases; junction bases outside the gene matches: 7. The CDR3 runs 18 residues. The germline V gene encodes CDR1 SGHNT and CDR2 YYREEE (reference sequence). CDR3 coding DNA: TGTGCCAGCAGCCTTGGGACTAGCGGGGGAATCAGCACAGATACGCAGTATTTT. Its translation: CASSLGTSGGISTDTQYF.

The rearrangement joins TRBV20-1 to TRBJ1-5; D is undetermined. Germline V CDR1 and CDR2: DFQATT, SNEGSKA (reference sequence). The germline V and J ends were trimmed by 6 bases and 5 bases, with 14 bases remaining between them. CDR3 length: 13 residues. Written as DNA, the CDR3 is TGCAGTGCCACCCCCAGTGATTATCAGCCCCAGCATTTT. It specifies CSATPSDYQPQHF.

The V call is TRBV3-1, the J call TRBJ2-5, with 16 bases aligning to TRBD2. The junction had 9 bases not matched to a gene; V was cut back by 0 bases and J by 5 bases. CDR1 is LGHDT and CDR2 is YNNKEL in the germline V gene (reference sequence). The CDR3 is 19 residues long. The CDR3 region has the DNA TGTGCCAGCAGCCAAGATCTCTCGGGACTAGCGGGAGGGATCGAGACCCAGTACTTC. This codes for CASSQDLSGLAGGIETQYF.

V gene TRBV7-8 combines with J gene TRBJ2-7; 11 bases map to TRBD2. The CDR3 has 17 amino acids. Germline assignment: CDR1 SGHVS and CDR2 FQNEAQ. V lost 1 base and J lost 4; bases outside the gene matches: 9. The CDR3 DNA reads as TGTGCCAGCAGCTTAGATGCTAGCGGGGGGCACATTTACGAGCAGTACTTC. Protein: CASSLDASGGHIYEQYF. Together with reference TRBV7-8 and TRBJ2-7, the CDR3 gives the full variable domain: GAGVSQSPRYKVAKRGQDVALRCDPISGHVSLFWYQQALGQGPEFLTYFQNEAQLDKSGLPSDRFFAERPEGSVSTLKIQRTQQEDSAVYLCASSLDASGGHIYEQYFGPGTRLTVT.

The chain couples TRBV5-6 to TRBJ2-1; 7 bases match TRBD2. Trimming removed 0 bases from V and 0 bases from J; junction bases left unmatched: 3. Germline lookup yields CDR1 SGHDT and CDR2 YYEEEE. The CDR3 is 16 amino acids. The CDR3 here is CASSLVLASSYNEQFF. The CDR3, as DNA: TGTGCCAGCAGCTTGGTACTAGCGAGCTCCTACAATGAGCAGTTCTTC.

The chain employs TRBV6-5 and TRBJ2-7; D is uncertain. V lost 5 bases to trimming and J lost 2 bases, with 16 bases between them. Germline CDR1 is MNHEY and CDR2 is SVGAGI. CDR3 length: 15 amino acids. Here the CDR3 DNA reads TGTGCCAGCAGTAGATACAGTGGTTTTACCTACGAGCAGTACTTC. It codes for CASSRYSGFTYEQYF.

The rearrangement joins TRBV5-6 to TRBJ2-3; D not certain. Germline V gene sequence: CDR1 SGHDT, CDR2 YYEEEE. Trimming took 1 base from V and 3 from J, leaving 6 bases between them. There are 13 residues in the CDR3. CDR3 amino acids: CASSLRRTDTQYF. DNA for the CDR3: TGTGCCAGCAGCTTGCGGCGGACAGATACGCAGTATTTT.